Following are 13 T cell receptor beta chains from one sample sequenced in a study of blood T cell repertoires in COVID-19. Repertoires were generated with immunoSEQ multiplex PCR, while TCRdb's copy carries only in-frame clones and drops some. Among about 24,000 clones listed, about 90% were seen once. The sequencing sample was made of peripheral blood. The receptor source for this set is a human donor with active COVID-19. The donor label of this sample is uncertain.

This chain connects TRBV2 to TRBJ2-3; 8 nucleotides align to TRBD2. The germline CDR1 and CDR2 sequences are SNHLY and FYNNEI. This CDR3 is 17 amino acids long. Losses at the gene ends were 4 bases for V and 0 bases for J; bases not matched to a gene: 9. The CDR3 is CASSAPLAGSSTDTQYF. Here the CDR3 DNA reads TGTGCCAGCAGTGCACCGCTAGCGGGCTCTAGCACAGATACGCAGTATTTT.

This chain connects TRBV21-1 to TRBJ2-3; TRBD2 was called by the table and not checked on the DNA. TRBV21-1 is described as a pseudogene. The CDR3 sequence is 18 residues long. CDR3 protein: CASFLSGRSVLGADTQYF. CDR3 bases: TGTGCCAGCTTCTTGTCAGGGAGGAGCGTTCTAGGGGCAGATACGCAGTATTTT.

This clone was counted once. The chain carries TRBV3-1 (or the pseudogene TRBV3-2) and TRBJ2-7, with a weak D call TRBD1 (5 bases). This CDR3 spans 15 amino acids. CDR1 and CDR2 from the germline V gene are LGHDT and YNNKEL (reference sequence). V lost 3 bases and J 0 bases, leaving 12 bases between the germline ends. The CDR3 loop reads CASSQVYRSSYEQYF. The CDR3 DNA reads TGTGCCAGCAGCCAGGTATACAGGAGCTCCTACGAGCAGTACTTC.

This chain uses TRBV6-6 with TRBJ2-7; a weak D match, TRBD2 (6 bases). CDR1 is MNHNY and CDR2 is SVGAGI in the germline V gene (reference sequence). V lost 0 bases and J 3 bases, leaving 15 bases between the germline ends. The CDR3 runs to 16 residues. The CDR3 spells CASSYSFGSSVYEQYF. In DNA form, the CDR3 reads TGTGCCAGCAGTTACTCATTCGGGAGCTCTGTCTACGAGCAGTACTTC.

This clone was detected a few times. CDR3 sequence: CASSLSFFTDTQYF. The DNA for the CDR3 is TGTGCCAGCAGTTTATCCTTCTTCACAGATACGCAGTATTTT. The chain joins TRBV27 to TRBJ2-3; D uncertain. V lost 0 bases and J 2 bases, leaving 6 bases between the germline ends. This CDR3 region has 14 residues. Looked up from germline, CDR1 is MNHEY and CDR2 is SMNVEV (reference sequence).

J is TRBJ2-7 and V is TRBV3-1 (or the pseudogene TRBV3-2), with 8 bases fitting TRBD2. J lost 5 bases, V lost 2 bases, and 8 bases had no gene match. CDR1 and CDR2 from the germline V gene are LGHDT and YNNKEL (reference sequence). This CDR3 has 15 residues. The CDR3 spells CASSQRRGRMNEQYF. The CDR3 region has the DNA TGTGCCAGCAGCCAACGTCGCGGGAGGATGAACGAGCAGTACTTC.

This chain connects TRBV9 to TRBJ2-2, with 7 positions matching TRBD1. CDR1 is SGDLS, CDR2 YYNGEE, per germline. The CDR3 runs to 15 residues. J was trimmed by 6 bases and V by 4 bases; bases with no gene match: 9. In DNA, the CDR3 is TGTGCCAGCAGCCTTGACAGGGTAGGATCCGGGGAGCTGTTTTTT. Translated: CASSLDRVGSGELFF. Full variable domain (rest looked up from reference TRBV9 and TRBJ2-2): DSGVTQTPKHLITATGQRVTLRCSPRSGDLSVYWYQQSLDQGLQFLIQYYNGEERAKGNILERFSAQQFPDLHSELNLSSLELGDSALYFCASSLDRVGSGELFFGEGSRLTVL.

V usage is TRBV7-2 and J usage is TRBJ2-5; 9 nucleotides align to TRBD2. Germline trimming cut 5 bases from V and 4 bases from J; bases unmatched to any gene: 17. The length of the CDR3 is 18 residues. Germline V CDR1 and CDR2: SGHTA, FQGNSA. The CDR3 loop reads CASSPFLAGSSQRETQYF. The CDR3 DNA reads TGTGCCAGCAGCCCATTCCTAGCGGGATCATCACAGAGAGAGACCCAGTACTTC.

The sample holds one count of this clone. V gene TRBV10-2 combines with J gene TRBJ2-5, with 10 bases that match TRBD2. CDR1 and CDR2 from the germline V gene are WSHSY and SAAADI. CDR3 length: 17 amino acids. J was trimmed by 2 bases and V by 0 bases; bases with no gene match: 6. The CDR3 nucleotides read TGCGCCAGCAGTGAGTCGAATAGCGGGGGGCATCAAGAGACCCAGTACTTC. Its protein is CASSESNSGGHQETQYF.

V gene TRBV7-9 combines with J gene TRBJ2-1, with D possibly matching TRBD2 (5 bases). The CDR3 contains 14 residues. CDR1 SEHNR and CDR2 FQNEAQ come from the germline V gene (reference sequence). Trimming cost V 3 bases and J 7 bases, with 13 bases left between them. The CDR3 reads CASSLVGSSNEQFF. The CDR3 bases are TGTGCCAGCAGCTTGGTGGGGAGTTCGAATGAGCAGTTCTTC.

V gene TRBV7-2 combines with J gene TRBJ1-5; D uncertain. Between the trimmed V and J ends, which lost 1 base and 4 bases, there was a span of 8 bases. CDR3 length equals 14 residues. Per germline, CDR1 SGHTA and CDR2 FQGNSA. The CDR3 DNA follows: TGTGCCAGCAGCTTAGAGAGGGATAATCAGCCCCAGCATTTT. It is translated as CASSLERDNQPQHF.

The genes are TRBV5-4 and TRBJ2-7; D ambiguous. Germline CDR1 and CDR2: SGHNT and YYREEE (reference sequence). This CDR3 has 12 amino acids. With 2 bases removed from V and 7 bases from J, the gap between germline ends came to 10 bases. The CDR3 loop is CASSFYSREQYF. In DNA form, the CDR3 reads TGTGCCAGCAGCTTTTACTCCCGGGAGCAGTACTTC.

This clone has a single count. The chain is built from TRBV5-1 and TRBJ1-6; TRBD1 matches 11 bases. The CDR3 consists of 16 residues. The junction had 8 bases not matched to a gene; V was cut back by 4 bases and J by 8 bases. Germline CDR1 and CDR2: SGHRS and YFSETQ. The CDR3 DNA follows: TGCGCCAGCAGCCGTAAGATGGGACAGGGGGATTCACCCCTCCACTTT. Amino acid sequence: CASSRKMGQGDSPLHF. The complete variable domain, with remaining parts taken from reference TRBV5-1 and TRBJ1-6, reads KAGVTQTPRYLIKTRGQQVTLSCSPISGHRSVSWYQQTPGQGLQFLFEYFSETQRNKGNFPGRFSGRQFSNSRSEMNVSTLELGDSALYLCASSRKMGQGDSPLHFGNGTRLTVT.